A single T cell receptor (beta chain) is shown here with its context. Antigen: not known. The data were obtained in a study of neoadjuvant nivolumab and ipilimumab in lung cancer. Turning to the study itself: Patients got nivolumab 3 mg/kg on days 1, 15 and 29; combination added ipilimumab 1 mg/kg day 1.

Study-wide findings and caveats: Compared with tumor-adjacent uninvolved lung, resected tumors showed greater richness and clonality. Resected-tumor TCR richness correlated positively with pretherapy blood richness. Only a single major-pathologic-response sample was available for clonality analysis.

Clones were sequenced by immunoSEQ multiplex PCR, and TCRdb holds only the in-frame ones, with some missing. The sample has about 26,000 clones, 82% seen once. Trimming stripped 5 bases from V and 5 bases from J, with 12 bases between. CDR1 is MNHEY, CDR2 SVGAGI, per germline. This CDR3 region has 13 residues. Source: tumor tissue, taken after neoadjuvant nivolumab, alone or with ipilimumab, at or shortly before surgery. The receptor's source is an adult with non-small cell lung cancer. The chain uses TRBV6-5 and TRBJ1-2, with D perhaps TRBD1 (5 bases). CDR3 protein: CASSDTGAYGYTF. DNA for the CDR3: TGTGCCAGCAGTGATACCGGGGCATATGGCTACACCTTC.